The rows below give T cell receptor beta chains drawn from one sample of a study of tumor-infiltrating lymphocytes in oesophageal squamous cell carcinoma. TCRdb reanalysed the PCR reads using MiXCR and keeps one entry per CDR3 protein. There are 9,000 to 13,000 distinct CDR3 sequences in the sample; roughly 60% occur only once, and roughly a third lies in the top ten. The sequenced sample consisted of esophageal tumor tissue. These receptors all come from a male donor with esophageal squamous cell carcinoma. Each CDR3 is given with its conserved first and last residue. The D gene is left open where the match is weak. Expanded clones get a size class; other rows say once, few or many, or leave the size out.

size	D	V	J	CDR3	DNA
medium-sized	NA	TRBV19	TRBJ2-1	CASSIRNEQFF	TGTGCCAGTAGTATCAGGAATGAGCAGTTCTTC
NA	NA	TRBV7-8	TRBJ2-7	CASSQQVPRDSYEQYF	TGTGCCAGCAGCCAGCAGGTTCCCCGGGACTCCTACGAGCAGTACTTC
NA	NA	TRBV7-4	TRBJ1-5	CASSGGGWDQPQHF	TGTGCCAGCAGCGGGGGGGGATGGGATCAGCCCCAGCATTTT
few	TRBD1	TRBV12-3/TRBV12-4	TRBJ2-3	CASRRQGLTDTQYF	TGTGCCAGCAGAAGACAGGGGCTCACAGATACGCAGTATTTT
NA	NA	TRBV7-2	TRBJ2-5	CASSLTGSPQETQYF	TGTGCCAGCAGCTTAACAGGGAGCCCCCAAGAGACCCAGTACTTC
many	TRBD2	TRBV7-2	TRBJ2-7	CASSSGLAGASISYEQYF	TGTGCCAGCAGCTCCGGACTAGCGGGAGCGTCTATCTCCTACGAGCAGTACTTC
once	NA	TRBV6-2/TRBV6-3	TRBJ2-6	CASSHYRSGANVLTF	TGTGCCAGCAGCCACTACAGATCTGGGGCCAACGTCCTGACTTTC
medium-sized	TRBD2	TRBV7-2	TRBJ2-7	CASSLTSGRHEQYF	TGTGCCAGCAGCTTAACTAGCGGGAGACACGAGCAGTACTTC
NA	TRBD1	TRBV5-4	TRBJ1-2	CASSLGQGDGYTF	TGTGCCAGCAGCTTGGGACAGGGGGATGGCTACACCTTC
NA	NA	TRBV6-6	TRBJ2-6	CASSYGVSGANVLTF	TGTGCCAGCAGTTACGGGGTATCTGGGGCCAACGTCCTGACTTTC
NA	TRBD2	TRBV10-3	TRBJ2-3	CAISRPGGSGRLDTQYF	TGTGCCATCAGTAGACCCGGTGGTAGCGGGAGGCTAGATACGCAGTATTTT
few	NA	TRBV7-6	TRBJ1-1	CASSLVGAGSEAFF	TGTGCCAGCAGCTTAGTAGGGGCTGGGAGTGAAGCTTTCTTT
NA	NA	TRBV18	TRBJ2-3	CASSPRADTQYF	TGTGCCAGCTCACCCCGGGCGGATACGCAGTATTTT
few	NA	TRBV7-2	TRBJ2-7	CASSYPEGSGYEQYF	TGTGCCAGCAGCTACCCTGAGGGATCAGGCTACGAGCAGTACTTC
NA	TRBD2	TRBV7-2	TRBJ2-1	CASSFTSGSGNEQFF	TGTGCCAGCAGCTTCACTAGCGGGAGTGGCAATGAGCAGTTCTTC
many	TRBD2	TRBV5-1	TRBJ2-3	CASSLVSGGLADTQYF	TGCGCCAGCAGCTTGGTATCGGGGGGGTTGGCAGATACGCAGTATTTT
NA	NA	TRBV6-9	TRBJ1-6	CASSYSGPYNSPLHF	TGTGCCAGCAGTTATTCAGGACCCTATAATTCACCCCTCCACTTC
NA	TRBD2	TRBV7-2	TRBJ2-7	CASNRNQRESSYEQYF	TGTGCCAGCAACCGTAATCAGCGGGAGTCTTCCTACGAGCAGTACTTC
medium-sized	NA	TRBV14	TRBJ2-5	CASSQDLGQPQETQYF	TGTGCCAGCAGCCAAGATCTGGGGCAGCCCCAAGAGACCCAGTACTTC
NA	TRBD2	TRBV7-4	TRBJ2-1	CASSFGLAGRGEQFF	TGTGCCAGCAGCTTCGGTCTAGCGGGACGGGGTGAGCAGTTCTTC
medium-sized	NA	TRBV28	TRBJ2-3	CASRSPLGTDTQYF	TGTGCCAGCAGGTCCCCCTTGGGTACAGATACGCAGTATTTT
NA	TRBD1	TRBV7-2	TRBJ2-3	CASSLGLAQGAGDTQYF	TGTGCCAGCAGCTTAGGCTTAGCACAGGGGGCCGGAGATACGCAGTATTTT
many	NA	TRBV7-9	TRBJ2-7	CASSFKAYEQYF	TGTGCCAGCAGCTTTAAAGCCTACGAGCAGTACTTC
NA	NA	TRBV7-4	TRBJ2-3	CASSLKAAHTDTQYF	TGTGCCAGCAGCTTGAAAGCGGCCCACACAGATACGCAGTATTTT
NA	NA	TRBV10-2	TRBJ2-6	CASSPWGSGANVLTF	TGCGCCAGCAGCCCTTGGGGTTCAGGGGCCAACGTCCTGACTTTC
medium-sized	TRBD2	TRBV19	TRBJ2-1	CASSRGLAGLDEQFF	TGTGCCAGTAGTAGGGGACTAGCGGGATTGGATGAGCAGTTCTTC
NA	NA	TRBV28	TRBJ2-7	CASSPRTGEQYF	TGTGCCAGCAGTCCTCGGACTGGCGAGCAGTACTTC
NA	NA	TRBV7-3	TRBJ2-5	CASSLTIQETQYF	TGTGCCAGCAGCCTAACTATTCAAGAGACCCAGTACTTC
NA	NA	TRBV11-2	TRBJ1-6	CASSLFVSEQYFGPGTRLHF	NA
NA	TRBD2	TRBV7-2	TRBJ2-1	CASSLVVAGRYNEQFF	TGTGCCAGCAGCTTAGTTGTAGCGGGAAGATACAATGAGCAGTTCTTC
NA	TRBD2	TRBV7-4	TRBJ2-1	CASSPSGRDEQFF	TGTGCCAGCAGCCCTAGCGGGAGAGATGAGCAGTTCTTC
NA	TRBD1	TRBV6-1	TRBJ2-7	CASSSGTGEYNEQYF	TGTGCCAGCAGCTCCGGGACAGGGGAATACAATGAGCAGTACTTC
NA	NA	TRBV7-9	TRBJ2-1	CASSRIGVSDEQFF	TGTGCCAGCAGCAGAATTGGGGTTAGCGATGAGCAGTTCTTC
NA	NA	TRBV6-1	TRBJ2-3	CASSEWTGGTDTQYF	TGTGCCAGCAGTGAATGGACCGGGGGCACAGATACGCAGTATTTT
few	NA	TRBV20-1	TRBJ2-3	CSARRDGYTDTQYF	TGCAGTGCTAGAAGGGACGGTTACACAGATACGCAGTATTTT
large	NA	TRBV7-6	TRBJ2-1	CASSRSLVSYNEQFF	TGTGCCAGCAGCCGTTCACTAGTGAGTTACAATGAGCAGTTCTTC
few	NA	TRBV7-8	TRBJ1-4	CASSLSGVATNEKLFF	TGTGCCAGCAGCTTAAGTGGCGTTGCAACTAATGAAAAACTGTTTTTT
medium-sized	NA	TRBV11-2	TRBJ2-5	CASSLDLAWETQYF	TGTGCCAGCAGCTTAGATTTAGCGTGGGAGACCCAGTACTTC
NA	NA	TRBV7-6	TRBJ2-5	CASSLRASAQETQYF	TGTGCCAGCAGCTTAAGAGCGTCTGCCCAAGAGACCCAGTACTTC
few	NA	TRBV6-5	TRBJ2-2	CASSLLPTGELFF	TGTGCCAGCAGTTTGTTGCCCACCGGGGAGCTGTTTTTT
NA	TRBD2	TRBV7-2	TRBJ2-1	CASSLASGVYNEQFF	TGTGCCAGCAGCTTAGCTAGCGGGGTATACAATGAGCAGTTCTTC